Given below is one TCR beta chain in context. The data stem from a study of blood T cell repertoires in COVID-19. Study in general: Acute-phase and convalescent COVID-19 samples originated in the United States, Italy and Spain. The cDNA or gDNA used as material had been derived from T cells, B-cell-depleted T cells, or PBMCs.

The V and J ends lost 3 bases and 3 bases respectively, with 12 bases between them. The CDR3 sequence is 15 residues long. Germline V CDR1 and CDR2: WSHSY, SAAADI. In the authors' methods: For nucleated cells, counts were estimated from reference gene primer amplification. The table came from immunoSEQ multiplex PCR; TCRdb's copy has only in-frame clones and leaves some out. V, J and clone size are taken as reported in that table, and D and trimming were inferred from the DNA itself. The table lists roughly 180,000 clones, roughly nine tenths of them singletons. The chain joins TRBV10-2 to TRBJ2-1; D is perhaps TRBD2 (7 bases). Sequenced: peripheral blood. This TCR was recovered from a man between 18 and 35 years old with acute or convalescent COVID-19. The CDR3: CASSEQGLLYNEQFF. As DNA, the CDR3 is TGCGCCAGCAGTGAACAGGGACTACTCTACAATGAGCAGTTCTTC.